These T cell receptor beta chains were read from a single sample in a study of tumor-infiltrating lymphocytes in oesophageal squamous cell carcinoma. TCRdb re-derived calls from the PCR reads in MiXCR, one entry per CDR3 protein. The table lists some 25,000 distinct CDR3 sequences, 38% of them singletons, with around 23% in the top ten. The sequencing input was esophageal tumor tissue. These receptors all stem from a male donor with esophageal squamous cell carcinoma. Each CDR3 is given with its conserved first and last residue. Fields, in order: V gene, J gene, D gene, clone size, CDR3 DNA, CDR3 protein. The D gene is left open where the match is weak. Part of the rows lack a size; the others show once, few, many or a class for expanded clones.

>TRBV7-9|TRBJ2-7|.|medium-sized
TGTGCCAGTACGTCTGAGACAGGTGCTAACTACGAGCAGTACTTC
CASTSETGANYEQYF
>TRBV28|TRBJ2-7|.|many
TGTGCCAGCATAACAGGGCCCGGCTCCTACGAGCAGTACTTC
CASITGPGSYEQYF
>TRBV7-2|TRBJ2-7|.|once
TGTGCCAGCAGCTCATACAGGAGACACTACGAGCAGTACTTC
CASSSYRRHYEQYF
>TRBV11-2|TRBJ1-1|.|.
TGTGCCAGCAGCTTTGTGAACACTGAAGCTTTCTTT
CASSFVNTEAFF
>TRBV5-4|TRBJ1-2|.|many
TGTGCCAGCAGCGGGACACAAGACTATGGCTACACCTTC
CASSGTQDYGYTF
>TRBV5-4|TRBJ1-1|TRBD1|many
TGTGCCAGCAGCTCCCGACAGGGAGGAAACACTGAAGCTTTCTTT
CASSSRQGGNTEAFF
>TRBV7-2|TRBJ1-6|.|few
TGTGCCAGCAGCCCGGGACTTTTCCCGCCGCGGGAGCAGTACTTT
CASSPGLFPPREQYF
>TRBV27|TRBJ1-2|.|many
TGTGCCAGCAGTCACGGGACGGGGAATTTTAACTATGGCTACACCTTC
CASSHGTGNFNYGYTF
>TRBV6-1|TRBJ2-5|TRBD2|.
TGTGCCAGCAGTGAACCACGGACTAGCGGATCTTGGGGCGGGGAGACCCAGTACTTC
CASSEPRTSGSWGGETQYF
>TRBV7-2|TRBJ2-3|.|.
TGTGCCAGCAGCTTCACACAGGCTTCAAGGGATACGCAGTATTTT
CASSFTQASRDTQYF
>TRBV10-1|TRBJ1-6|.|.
TGCGCCAGCAGTGAGTCGAGGGCCGGGAATTCACCCCTCCACTTT
CASSESRAGNSPLHF
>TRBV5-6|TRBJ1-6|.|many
TGTGCCAGCAGCCCCCAGTCTCTGTCACCCCTCCACTTT
CASSPQSLSPLHF
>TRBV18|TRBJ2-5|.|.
TGTGCCAGCTCACCGGTTGGGACGGAAGAGACCCAGTACTTC
CASSPVGTEETQYF
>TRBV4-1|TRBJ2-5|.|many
TGCGCCAGCAGCCACTTCACAGGGAGCCAAGAGACCCAGTACTTC
CASSHFTGSQETQYF
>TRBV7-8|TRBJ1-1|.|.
TGTGCCAGCAGCCCCCAGGGGAGGACTGAAGCTTTCTTC
CASSPQGRTEAFF
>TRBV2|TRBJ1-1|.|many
TGTGCCAGCAGTGAAATACGACAGCAGAACACTGAAGCTTTCTTT
CASSEIRQQNTEAFF
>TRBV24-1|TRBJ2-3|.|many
TGTGCCACCAGTTTTTCCTCCGCCACAGATACGCAGTATTTT
CATSFSSATDTQYF
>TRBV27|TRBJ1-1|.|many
TGTGCCAGCAGTCTAAAGGGGGGGAACACTGAAGCTTTCTTT
CASSLKGGNTEAFF
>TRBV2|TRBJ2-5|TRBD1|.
TGTGCCAGCTCGGTGACAGGGGCAGAGACCCAGTACTTC
CASSVTGAETQYF
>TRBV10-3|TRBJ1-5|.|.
TGTGCCATCAGTACAGGGCCTCCCAGCAATCAGCCCCAGCATTTT
CAISTGPPSNQPQHF
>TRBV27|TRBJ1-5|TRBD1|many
TGTGCCAGCAATCCCGGGGGGACAGGGGGCTATCAGCCCCAGCATTTT
CASNPGGTGGYQPQHF
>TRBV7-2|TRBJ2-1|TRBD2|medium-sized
TGTGCCAGCAGCCCTAGGGTACAATCATTAGCGGGGGGGCAGTACAATGAGCAGTTCTTC
CASSPRVQSLAGGQYNEQFF
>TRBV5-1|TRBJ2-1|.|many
TGCGCCAGCAGCTTTGACGGCAGGGCGGAATACAATGAGCAGTTCTTC
CASSFDGRAEYNEQFF